This record concerns one T cell receptor beta chain sequence. This sample was taken from a study of T cell responses to AZD1222 COVID-19 vaccine. The table came from immunoSEQ multiplex PCR; TCRdb's copy has only in-frame clones and leaves some out. Here the sample spans about 130,000 clones, approximately 90% being singletons. Sequencing used peripheral blood, obtained on day 0 of AZD1222 vaccination. This receptor was taken from an adult in good health.

The CDR3: CAWGTGGNEKLFF. CDR3 DNA sequence: TGTGCCTGGGGCACTGGGGGTAATGAAAAACTGTTTTTT. The chain joins TRBV30 to TRBJ1-4; a possible D gene is TRBD1 (5 bases). The CDR3 has 13 residues. Trimming removed 5 bases at V and 4 bases at J, with 11 bases between. Germline loops: CDR1 GTSNPN, CDR2 SVGIG (reference sequence). Full variable domain (rest looked up from reference TRBV30 and TRBJ1-4): SQTIHQWPATLVQPVGSPLSLECTVEGTSNPNLYWYRQAAGRGLQLLFYSVGIGQISSEVPQNLSASRPQDRQFILSSKKLLLSDSGFYLCAWGTGGNEKLFFGSGTQLSVL.